This T cell receptor beta chain was retrieved from a study of vaccination and CD4 T cells after COVID-19. Treatment of the sample: approximately nine-day PBMC culture with coronavirus spike peptide pools or control peptides (ViraFEST assay). After around ten days of culture, CD4+ T cells were negatively selected. The germline V gene encodes CDR1 SGHRS and CDR2 YFSETQ. The CDR3 totals 15 residues. V dropped 3 bases and J dropped 8 bases, with 20 bases sitting between them. Sequencing of DNA taken from cultured CD4+ T cells relied on the Oncomine TCR Beta short-read assay. TCRdb called the PCR reads again in MiXCR, with one record for every CDR3 protein. The sample lists around 19,000 distinct CDR3 sequences; more than 30% were seen once. This clonotype was seen only a few times. Its target is unknown.

The origin of this receptor is a human donor who received a COVID-19 vaccine. The sample was CD4+ T cells from blood, cultured in vitro, taken before SARS-CoV-2 vaccination. This chain uses TRBV5-1 with TRBJ1-2; D unclear. The CDR3 bases are TGCGCCAGCAGCTCCGACCCGCGGGCCGGTGAGGGCTACACCTTC. The encoded protein is CASSSDPRAGEGYTF.